Detailed here is one TCR beta chain. The sample originates from a study of CD8 T cells in Susac syndrome. V was clipped by 7 bases and J by 3 bases; unmatched bases: 7. The CDR3 totals 15 residues. RNA totalling roughly 0.45 to 1 ug underwent reverse transcription with random hexamers. TCRdb re-derived calls from the immunoSEQ multiplex PCR reads in MiXCR, one entry per CDR3 protein. This sample carries about 300,000 distinct CDR3 sequences, roughly 84% of them seen once, and the ten largest clones take over 0.1%. The TCR sequence derives from a human donor with multiple sclerosis. The material sequenced was CD8+ T cells from PBMCs. V and J are TRBV12-3 or TRBV12-4 and TRBJ2-1, with TRBD2 matching over 9 bases. CDR3 nucleotides: TGTGCCAGCATCGTAGCGGGAGAGGGCTACAATGAGCAGTTCTTC. Translated, it gives CASIVAGEGYNEQFF.